This T cell receptor (beta chain) was identified during a study of blood T cell repertoires in COVID-19. Study-wide background: COVID-19 samples from acute and convalescent phases originated in the United States, Italy and Spain. PBMCs, B-cell-depleted T cells, or T cells provided the cDNA or gDNA that made up the material.

There are 15 residues in the CDR3. The V and J ends lost 1 base and 4 bases, in that order; junction bases with no gene match: 5. Per the germline V gene, CDR1 is SGHTA and CDR2 is FQGTGA. Per the authors' pipeline: Scientists estimated how many nucleated cells there were by amplifying reference gene primers. Profiled with immunoSEQ multiplex PCR; TCRdb holds only in-frame clones, not every one. V and J calls and clone size are copied from that table; D and trimming were computed from the DNA. In the table there are around 450,000 clones, around 88% of which are singletons. The clonotype was recovered from a woman aged 25-40 years with acute or convalescent COVID-19. This chain links TRBV7-3 with TRBJ2-3; the match to TRBD2 covers 7 bases. What was sequenced was peripheral blood. CDR3 in DNA: TGTGCCAGCAGCTTAAATACGGGAGGAGCAGATACGCAGTATTTT. Translation: CASSLNTGGADTQYF. Complete variable domain (other parts from reference TRBV7-3 and TRBJ2-3): GAGVSQTPSNKVTEKGKYVELRCDPISGHTALYWYRQSLGQGPEFLIYFQGTGAADDSGLPNDRFFAVRPEGSVSTLKIQRTERGDSAVYLCASSLNTGGADTQYFGPGTRLTVL.